A single sample is the source of the 18 T cell receptor beta chains below, sequenced in a study of PD-L1 blockade in urothelial cancer. Indicated time point: pretreatment peripheral blood. The repertoire was sequenced with immunoSEQ multiplex PCR; TCRdb's copy has only in-frame clones and lacks some. This sample has 45,000 or so clones, with approximately 78% found just once. This sample comprised PBMCs, obtained around atezolizumab (anti-PD-L1) treatment. These receptors came from a man over 45 with urothelial cancer.

V is TRBV19 and J is TRBJ2-7, with TRBD1 matching 9 bases. The germline V gene encodes CDR1 LNHDA and CDR2 SQIVND (reference sequence). The CDR3 totals 14 residues. Trimming cost V 3 bases and J 6 bases; bases outside gene matches: 6. The CDR3: CASSIFGTGSEQYF. The CDR3, as DNA: TGTGCCAGTAGTATCTTCGGGACAGGGTCCGAGCAGTACTTC.

The rearrangement joins TRBV19 to TRBJ2-1; weak D call: TRBD2 (6 bases). V was trimmed by 7 bases and J by 3 bases, leaving 16 bases between them. Per germline, CDR1 LNHDA and CDR2 SQIVND (reference sequence). The length of the CDR3 is 15 residues. The chain's CDR3 is CASTNGDLYYNEQFF. In DNA, the CDR3 is TGTGCCAGTACCAATGGGGACTTATACTACAATGAGCAGTTCTTC.

This clone has just one count. The chain carries TRBV5-5 and TRBJ2-1; 7 bases agree with TRBD1. With 4 bases clipped from V and 3 bases from J, the junction kept 1 base outside the gene matches. The CDR3 sequence is 13 residues long. CDR1 is SGHKS and CDR2 is YYEKEE in the germline V gene (reference sequence). In DNA, the CDR3 is TGTGCCAGCAGCGGGACAGTCTACAATGAGCAGTTCTTC. Its translation is CASSGTVYNEQFF.

The chain joins TRBV10-3 to TRBJ2-1, with TRBD2 identical over 14 bases. Germline CDR1 ENHRY, CDR2 SYGVKD. Losses at the gene ends were 11 bases for V and 9 bases for J; bases not matched to a gene: 9. This CDR3 is built from 14 residues. The CDR3 loop is CAVGTSGSPGEQFF. CDR3 nucleotide sequence: TGTGCCGTCGGGACTAGCGGGAGTCCTGGTGAGCAGTTCTTC.

The chain links TRBV6-1 to TRBJ2-1; 8 bases are a match to TRBD1. The CDR3 consists of 13 residues. V lost 8 bases, J lost 4 bases, and 4 bases stayed unmatched. CDR1 and CDR2 (germline): MNHNS, SASEGT. CDR3 sequence (DNA): TGTGCCAGCGGGCGACAGGGGTACAATGAGCAGTTCTTC. Translation gives CASGRQGYNEQFF.

The chain links TRBV10-1 to TRBJ2-7, with a weak D call TRBD1 (6 bases). Trimming shortened V by 0 bases and J by 0 bases, and 9 bases separated the two germline ends. Per the germline V gene, CDR1 is WNHNN and CDR2 is SYGVQD (reference sequence). The CDR3 spans 15 residues. This chain's CDR3 is CASSESKDSSYEQYF. CDR3 DNA: TGCGCCAGCAGTGAGTCTAAGGACAGCTCCTACGAGCAGTACTTC.

V is TRBV23-1 and J is TRBJ2-7; D might be TRBD1 (7 bases). TRBV23-1 is reported as an ORF; its role is uncertain. Trimming removed 6 bases at V and 6 bases at J, with 18 bases between. The CDR3 spans 14 residues. The CDR3 DNA reads TGCGCCAGCAGGGGTTGGAGGGGGCGATCCGAGCAGTACTTC. Protein sequence: CASRGWRGRSEQYF.

This sequence joins TRBV10-3 and TRBJ1-1; 7 bases align to TRBD1. J lost 0 bases, V lost 10 bases, and 8 bases had no gene match. The CDR3 length is 14 residues. CDR1 ENHRY and CDR2 SYGVKD come from the germline V gene. CDR3 sequence (DNA): TGTGCCACCAGGGGGGCCGACCTGAACACTGAAGCTTTCTTT. Protein: CATRGADLNTEAFF.

The gene calls are TRBV6-5 and TRBJ2-7; D is possibly TRBD2 (6 bases). The V and J ends lost 1 base and 4 bases respectively, with 11 bases between them. In germline, CDR1 is MNHEY, CDR2 SVGAGI. This CDR3 region has 14 residues. The CDR3 coding sequence is TGTGCCAGCAGTTACTGGCGGGACCCTTACGAGCAGTACTTC. Translated: CASSYWRDPYEQYF.

This clone has only a few counts. The chain has TRBV5-4 and TRBJ2-1; TRBD2 aligns across 8 bases. Germline V CDR1 and CDR2: SGHNT, YYREEE (reference sequence). The J segment lost 4 bases and the V segment lost 3 bases, leaving 6 bases of the junction unmatched. CDR3 size: 15 residues. CDR3 DNA sequence: TGTGCCAGCAGCTGGAATAGCGGGGCTTACAATGAGCAGTTCTTC. Translation: CASSWNSGAYNEQFF.

The rearrangement links TRBV7-3 to TRBJ2-7; TRBD2 aligns across 7 bases. The CDR3 runs to 12 residues. With V trimmed by 2 bases and J by 6 bases, 1 base remained unmatched. From germline, CDR1 is SGHTA and CDR2 FQGTGA. This chain's CDR3 is CASSLGGSEQYF. CDR3 nucleotide sequence: TGTGCCAGCAGCTTAGGCGGGAGCGAGCAGTACTTC.

The rearrangement links TRBV7-9 to TRBJ1-2, with 8 nucleotides matching TRBD1. With 1 base clipped from V and 4 bases from J, the junction kept 5 bases outside the gene matches. Per germline, CDR1 SEHNR and CDR2 FQNEAQ (reference sequence). The CDR3 length is 15 residues. CDR3 sequence (DNA): TGTGCCAGCAGCTTAGTCGGGACAGGAAGCTATGGCTACACCTTC. Translating gives CASSLVGTGSYGYTF.

The chain employs TRBV28 and TRBJ1-2, with a weak D call TRBD1 (6 bases). The CDR3 is 13 residues long. The germline CDR1 and CDR2 sequences are MDHEN and SYDVKM. V lost 2 bases and J 10 bases, leaving 14 bases between the germline ends. CDR3 region: CASSLKDSLPYTF. The CDR3 DNA is TGTGCCAGCAGTTTAAAGGACAGCCTTCCCTACACCTTC.

The chain combines TRBV18 with TRBJ1-2; no clear D. Germline CDR1 reads KGHSH; CDR2 reads LQKENI. This CDR3 region has 11 residues. The V end was cut by 1 base, the J end by 8 bases, with 5 bases between. This CDR3 is CASSPRSGYTF. As DNA, the CDR3 is TGTGCCAGCTCACCACGGAGCGGCTACACCTTC.

The chain employs TRBV6-1 and TRBJ2-2, with 7 bases lining up with TRBD2. CDR3 length: 15 residues. Germline V lookup: CDR1 MNHNS, CDR2 SASEGT. Germline trimming cut 6 bases from V and 3 bases from J; bases unmatched to any gene: 7. The CDR3 DNA is TGTGCCAGCAGGGGCTGGGGAGGGGACACCGGGGAGCTGTTTTTT. It specifies CASRGWGGDTGELFF.

The V and J genes are TRBV18 and TRBJ2-4; 8 nucleotides line up with TRBD2. V lost 5 bases to trimming and J lost 0 bases; unmatched junction nucleotides: 6. Germline values: CDR1 KGHSH, CDR2 LQKENI. CDR3 length: 16 amino acids. CDR3 DNA: TGTGCCAGCTCAAGAGGGACTAGTTTAGCCAAAAACATTCAGTACTTC. It encodes CASSRGTSLAKNIQYF.

This clone was recorded only once. V and J are TRBV10-3 and TRBJ2-1; 12 nucleotides match TRBD2. Germline V gene sequence: CDR1 ENHRY, CDR2 SYGVKD. This CDR3 has 16 amino acids. The J segment lost 2 bases and the V segment lost 5 bases, leaving 4 bases of the junction unmatched. In nucleotides, the CDR3 is TGTGCCATCAGTAAACTAGCGGGAGGCGCCTACAATGAGCAGTTCTTC. It codes for CAISKLAGGAYNEQFF.

This clone was seen a handful of times. The chain combines TRBV19 with TRBJ1-5, with no clear D. This CDR3 comprises 19 residues. V lost 4 bases and J 1 base, leaving 23 bases between the germline ends. The V gene's germline CDR1 is LNHDA and CDR2 SQIVND (reference sequence). The CDR3 coding sequence is TGTGCCAGTAGTACCCCATCGGGGAAACCATCAGGCAGCAATCAGCCCCAGCATTTT. Translating gives CASSTPSGKPSGSNQPQHF.